This note documents a single TCR beta chain sequence. Its cognate antigen is unknown. PCR amplification relied on 60 Vbeta primers (plus 13 Jbeta primers). Authors' processing steps: A later analysis tallied about 80 million unique TCR beta chains, roughly 11 million of them shared. Profiled with immunoSEQ multiplex PCR; TCRdb holds only in-frame clones, not every one. D and trimming come from the DNA, and the V and J calls and clone size come from that table. Among 150,000 or so clones listed, less than 90% were seen once. The V gene end was trimmed by 2 bases and the J gene end by 9 bases; junction bases not matched to a gene: 10. The germline V gene encodes CDR1 ENHRY and CDR2 SYGVKD. The CDR3 covers 16 residues. The sample comes from a study of cytomegalovirus exposure and HLA in healthy donors. Study conclusions and caveats: Association with HLA alleles at 0.05 false discovery rate was found for 16,951 TCR beta sequences in a later analysis. The later analysis indicated that the majority of CMV-associated TCR beta chains appeared HLA-restricted. Among TCR sequences, most were rare, though some public TCRs appeared in many donors.

The clonotype originates from a male donor in good health and CMV-seropositive. The sample taken for sequencing was PBMCs. The chain links TRBV10-3 to TRBJ2-1; 10 bases are shared with TRBD1. The CDR3 nucleotides are TGTGCCATCAGTGAGCCACGACAGGGGGCGAATCGTGAGCAGTTCTTC. Translation gives CAISEPRQGANREQFF.